The next 21 T cell receptor beta chains were all read from a single sample in a study of OX40 agonist ivuxolimab in advanced cancers. Profiling relied on immunoSEQ multiplex PCR, and the TCRdb table lists in-frame clones only, not all of them. The sample shows approximately 57,000 clones, 88% of them seen only once. Sequenced here: CD4+ or CD8+ T cells sorted from blood, sampled in a trial of the OX40 agonist ivuxolimab. The receptors stem from an adult with an advanced solid tumor such as melanoma, head and neck, liver or kidney cancer.

The count of this clone is one. This chain links TRBV10-1 with TRBJ2-1, with a weak D call TRBD1 (6 bases). V gave up 9 bases and J gave up 0 bases, with 15 bases separating them. The CDR3 has 15 amino acids. From germline, CDR1 is WNHNN and CDR2 SYGVQD (reference sequence). In DNA, the CDR3 is TGCGCCAGGGGGGACATTCGCGGCTCCTACAATGAGCAGTTCTTC. This codes for CARGDIRGSYNEQFF.

The V call is TRBV7-9, the J call TRBJ1-5; no firm D call. The CDR3 consists of 13 residues. The germline V gene encodes CDR1 SEHNR and CDR2 FQNEAQ (reference sequence). Deletions cut 1 base from V and 5 bases from J, with 6 bases between. The CDR3 DNA reads as TGTGCCAGCAGCTTAGTCGGGGATCAGCCCCAGCATTTT. Its protein product is CASSLVGDQPQHF.

The V gene is TRBV13, the J gene TRBJ2-7, with TRBD2 matching over 8 bases. V lost 1 base to trimming and J lost 7 bases; unmatched junction nucleotides: 3. The length of the CDR3 is 13 residues. Looked up from germline, CDR1 is PRHDT and CDR2 is FYEKMQ (reference sequence). The CDR3 nucleotides read TGTGCCAGCAGCTTAGCGGGGGGGCTAGAGCAGTACGTC. Protein: CASSLAGGLEQYV.

V gene TRBV7-9 combines with J gene TRBJ1-6, with a possible D match to TRBD1 (6 bases). Between the trimmed V and J ends, which lost 5 bases and 4 bases, there was a span of 18 bases. This CDR3 is built from 17 residues. Germline V gives CDR1 SEHNR, CDR2 FQNEAQ (reference sequence). The CDR3 loop is CASSTTDSPRYNSPLHF. CDR3 DNA: TGTGCCAGCAGCACAACGGACAGCCCAAGGTATAATTCACCCCTCCACTTT.

The chain uses TRBV27 and TRBJ1-2; D uncertain. CDR1 and CDR2 (germline): MNHEY, SMNVEV (reference sequence). V dropped 3 bases and J dropped 8 bases, with 13 bases sitting between them. CDR3 size: 13 residues. CDR3 nucleotides: TGTGCCAGCAGTTTCGCGTCAGGTGACGGCTACACCTTC. Its protein product is CASSFASGDGYTF.

In its sample, this clone was seen a few times. The V and J genes are TRBV5-1 and TRBJ2-1, with a tentative D call TRBD1 (6 bases). This CDR3 comprises 13 residues. V lost 2 bases and J 6 bases, leaving 9 bases between the germline ends. Per germline, CDR1 SGHRS and CDR2 YFSETQ. The CDR3 sequence is CASSFGQINEQFF. The CDR3 bases are TGCGCCAGCAGCTTCGGACAGATCAATGAGCAGTTCTTC.

V gene TRBV7-6 combines with J gene TRBJ2-7, with 11 bases that match TRBD2. Germline V gives CDR1 SGHVS, CDR2 FNYEAQ. CDR3 length equals 15 residues. V gave up 4 bases and J gave up 3 bases; unmatched junction bases: 5. The CDR3 sequence: CASSSPTSGIYEQYF. CDR3 DNA sequence: TGTGCCAGCAGCTCTCCGACTAGCGGGATCTACGAGCAGTACTTC.

The genes are TRBV7-9 and TRBJ1-1; D is perhaps TRBD1 (5 bases). There are 12 residues in the CDR3. Between the trimmed V and J ends, which lost 6 bases and 11 bases, there was a span of 16 bases. CDR1 SEHNR and CDR2 FQNEAQ come from the germline V gene (reference sequence). CDR3 nucleotide sequence: TGTGCCAGCAGTCTAGGGGCAGGGCACGCTTTCTTT. Translated: CASSLGAGHAFF. Filled out from reference TRBV7-9 and TRBJ1-1, the complete variable domain reads DTGVSQNPRHKITKRGQNVTFRCDPISEHNRLYWYRQTLGQGPEFLTYFQNEAQLEKSRLLSDRFSAERPKGSFSTLEIQRTEQGDSAMYLCASSLGAGHAFFGQGTRLTVV.

The chain recombines TRBV6-5 with TRBJ2-2; the D gene is possibly TRBD1 (5 bases). The CDR3 length is 15 residues. CDR1 and CDR2 from the germline V gene are MNHEY and SVGAGI. Deletions cut 2 bases from V and 3 bases from J, with 10 bases between. CDR3 bases: TGTGCCAGCAGTTACCAGGGTTGGGACACCGGGGAGCTGTTTTTT. Translated, it gives CASSYQGWDTGELFF.

The chain uses TRBV27 and TRBJ1-1; no reliable D call. This CDR3 contains 14 residues. Germline loops: CDR1 MNHEY, CDR2 SMNVEV (reference sequence). Trimming cost V 2 bases and J 5 bases, with 12 bases left between them. DNA for the CDR3: TGTGCCAGCAGTTTAAGGCTGGAGGGTACTGAAGCTTTCTTT. This sequence encodes CASSLRLEGTEAFF.

The CDR3 DNA sequence: TGCGCCAGCAGCCAAGATCTTAGGGGTTACACTGAAGCTTTCTTT. Translation: CASSQDLRGYTEAFF. This chain uses TRBV4-1 with TRBJ1-1; the D gene is possibly TRBD1 (5 bases). In germline, CDR1 is MGHRA, CDR2 YSYEKL. This CDR3 is built from 15 residues. The germline V and J ends were trimmed by 0 bases and 3 bases, with 11 bases remaining between them.

The chain is built from TRBV11-1 and TRBJ1-5; tentative D call: TRBD1 (5 bases). Germline CDR1 is SGHAT and CDR2 is FQDESV (reference sequence). The CDR3 is 13 residues long. The ends were cut back, 1 base at V and 7 bases at J, with 8 bases in the middle. CDR3 protein: CASSLGWDQPQHF. In DNA, the CDR3 is TGTGCCAGCAGCTTAGGTTGGGACCAGCCCCAGCATTTT.

This clone was detected only a few times. J is TRBJ2-7 and V is TRBV6-1; D may be TRBD2 (6 bases). Deletions cut 10 bases from V and 0 bases from J, with 13 bases between. The CDR3 is made up of 13 amino acids. CDR1 is MNHNS and CDR2 is SASEGT in the germline V gene. CDR3: CATQEGTSYEQYF. CDR3 nucleotides: TGTGCCACCCAGGAGGGGACCTCCTACGAGCAGTACTTC.

A single count supports this clone. The CDR3, as DNA: TGTGCCAGCAGTTTTCTAGCGGGGGGTCTCAATGAGCAGTTCTTC. Its protein is CASSFLAGGLNEQFF. V gene TRBV27 combines with J gene TRBJ2-1; 11 bases line up with TRBD2. Germline assignment: CDR1 MNHEY and CDR2 SMNVEV (reference sequence). This CDR3 is built from 15 residues. V was clipped by 3 bases and J by 6 bases; unmatched bases: 4.

The chain joins TRBV20-1 to TRBJ1-1; D unclear. Germline loops: CDR1 DFQATT, CDR2 SNEGSKA (reference sequence). CDR3 length: 11 amino acids. CDR3 nucleotides: TGCAGGGGCAGGCTTCCCACTGAAGCTTTCTTT. It is translated as CRGRLPTEAFF.

This rearrangement joins TRBV6-6 to TRBJ1-2; D remains unclear. Trimming removed 8 bases at V and 5 bases at J, with 6 bases between. Germline values: CDR1 MNHNY, CDR2 SVGAGI (reference sequence). The CDR3 has 10 amino acids. The CDR3 region is CASRGYGYTF. In DNA, the CDR3 is TGTGCCAGCCGCGGATATGGCTACACCTTC.

This sequence joins TRBV5-4 and TRBJ1-1; D may be TRBD1 (5 bases). The CDR3 consists of 12 residues. The ends were cut back, 2 bases at V and 11 bases at J, with 13 bases in the middle. The germline V gene has CDR1 SGHNT and CDR2 YYREEE (reference sequence). The CDR3 protein is CASSFGGLEAFF. CDR3 bases: TGTGCCAGCAGCTTCGGGGGGTTGGAGGCTTTCTTT.

The DNA of the CDR3 is TGTGCCAGCAGCCCCGGGACAGGGAGAGCCTACGAGCAGTACGTC. It is translated as CASSPGTGRAYEQYV. This chain joins TRBV27 and TRBJ2-7; 9 bases are a match to TRBD1. This CDR3 contains 15 residues. The ends lost 6 bases at V and 2 bases at J; junction bases unmatched: 8. In germline, CDR1 is MNHEY, CDR2 SMNVEV (reference sequence).

The table lists this clone with a count of one. This chain connects TRBV5-6 to TRBJ1-2, with 11 bases aligning to TRBD1. Unmatched junction bases numbered 9, after V lost 4 bases and J lost 4 bases. Germline V lookup: CDR1 SGHDT, CDR2 YYEEEE. The CDR3 is made up of 16 amino acids. For the CDR3, the DNA is TGTGCCAGCAGCAAAGGGACAGGGGGGCCAAGCTATGGCTACACCTTC. Amino acids: CASSKGTGGPSYGYTF.

The rearrangement links TRBV11-2 to TRBJ1-2, with TRBD1 matching over 7 bases. Per germline, CDR1 SGHAT and CDR2 FQNNGV. The V gene end was trimmed by 5 bases and the J gene end by 4 bases; junction bases not matched to a gene: 4. The CDR3 totals 13 residues. The CDR3, as DNA: TGTGCCAGCAGCCAGGGGACAGCCTATGGCTACACCTTC. Amino acid sequence: CASSQGTAYGYTF.

The chain links TRBV5-6 to TRBJ2-7; D may be TRBD1 (6 bases). This CDR3 region has 12 residues. The germline CDR1 and CDR2 sequences are SGHDT and YYEEEE. Trimming cost V 4 bases and J 4 bases, with 9 bases left between them. The CDR3 loop reads CASSTQGYEQYV. DNA of the CDR3: TGTGCCAGCAGCACACAGGGATACGAGCAGTACGTC.